This T cell receptor beta chain originates from a study of cytomegalovirus exposure and HLA in healthy donors. Germline-derived CDR1 and CDR2 are SGDLS and YYNGEE. The CDR3 covers 13 residues. Trimming left V 7 bases short and J 0 bases short, with 7 bases between. Profiling relied on immunoSEQ multiplex PCR, and the TCRdb table lists in-frame clones only, not all of them. Among under 150,000 clones listed, 85% to 90% were seen once. The receptor's source is a man younger than 35 in good health and CMV-seronegative. V is TRBV9 and J is TRBJ2-2; D is unclear. The source material was PBMCs. The CDR3 DNA sequence: TGTGCCAGCGGAAGCGCGAACACCGGGGAGCTGTTTTTT. Amino acids: CASGSANTGELFF.